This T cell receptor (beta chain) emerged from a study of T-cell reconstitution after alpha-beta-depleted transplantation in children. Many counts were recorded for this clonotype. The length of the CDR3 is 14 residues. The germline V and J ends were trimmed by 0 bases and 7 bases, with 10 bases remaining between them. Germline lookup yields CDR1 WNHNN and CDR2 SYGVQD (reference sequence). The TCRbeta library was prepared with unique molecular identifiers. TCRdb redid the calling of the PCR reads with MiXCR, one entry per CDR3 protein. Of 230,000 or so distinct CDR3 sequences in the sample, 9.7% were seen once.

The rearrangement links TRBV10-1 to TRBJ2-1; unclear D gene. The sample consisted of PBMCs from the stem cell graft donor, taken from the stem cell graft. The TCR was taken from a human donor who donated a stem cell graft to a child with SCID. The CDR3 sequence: CASSESAETNEQFF. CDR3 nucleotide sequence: TGCGCCAGCAGTGAGTCTGCGGAAACGAATGAGCAGTTCTTC.